This T cell receptor (beta chain) was documented in a study of blood T cells in healthy people across ages (dated by TCRdb to about 2015). Concerning the study at large: In model experiments, roughly one uniquely barcoded TCR beta cDNA molecule per two T cells was captured by template switching. The donors were divided into four age groups: young (average about 16 years), middle-aged (around 37), aged (approximately 62) and long-lived (around 80). For two donors (one aged 18 to 30 and one aged 80 or older), the study analyzed two additional independent replicas of 1 million unique cDNA reads from the same blood draw. To avoid experimental bias, donors of different ages were randomly spread across the sequencing lanes. Using deep sequencing normalized with unique cDNA molecular identifiers, the study measured how TCR beta repertoire diversity changes with age.

What the work shows at the level of the full study, not this receptor alone: Conclusive comparison of naive and antigen-experienced compartments was prevented by the profiling of bulk unsorted PBMCs. A strong correlation was found between observed TCR beta diversity and the percentage of naive T cells measured by flow cytometry. The CMV infection status of donors was not known, potentially confounding age-related changes in expanded clonotypes. Compared with the aged group, more naive CD4+ T cells, fewer expanded clones and increased TCR diversity were shown by the long-lived group, suggesting age selection. Observed TCR beta diversity per million T cells fell roughly linearly with age, and a significant reduction was already apparent by age about 43. Estimates of total diversity based on one million sequenced T cells were regarded as lower bounds and as underestimates.

Systemically healthy Caucasian individuals from Russia, 39 in total and aged about 6 to 90 years, were included as donors. Each donor gave 9.5 to 10 milliliters of peripheral blood, drawn into EDTA-treated Vacutainer tubes. Ficoll-Paque density-gradient centrifugation was used to isolate PBMCs, with at least 6 million obtained per sample. Trizol reagent was used to extract total RNA from the PBMCs, yielding at least 6 micrograms per sample. For every donor, an aliquot of PBMCs went through flow cytometry to measure the percentages of naive CD45RAhigh/CD27high T cells. Library preparation employed 5' RACE. The instrument was an Illumina HiSeq 2500. A second about 7 to 12 cycle PCR used a sample-barcoded 5' primer and a J-beta primer mix. Each TCR beta cDNA molecule received a unique molecular identifier from a template-switch 5' adaptor carrying 12 random nucleotides. Each sample yielded at least 2.5 million CDR3-containing paired-end reads. First-strand cDNA was synthesized from all RNA with the Mint cDNA synthesis kit, primed by a TRBC-specific oligonucleotide. All cDNA was treated with uracil-DNA glycosylase and then went through a first 18-cycle PCR with the universal primers M1SS and BC2_uni_R. As for the authors' bioinformatics: For normalization, 1 million high-quality reads were randomly selected from each sample, with every read carrying a distinct molecular identifier. Instead of being binned into consensus sequences, reads with shared molecular identifiers were discarded. MiTCR, set to a Q25 quality threshold and the strictest error-elimination algorithm, was used for CDR3 identification, clonotype clustering and error correction. A nonparametric unseen species model with Euler transformation was used to estimate lower-bound total TCR beta diversity. The public sequencing data were trimmed at Q25 with fastp and processed into clonotypes with MiXCR by TCRdb, which kept only in-frame beta chains. Records with the same CDR3 protein are collapsed into one entry carrying the most frequent genes and DNA. These V and J calls rely on TCRdb rather than the paper's analysis. A total of under 1 million distinct CDR3 sequences appear in this sample, around two fifths of them only once. The top ten hold 15% to 25% of the sample.

Taken from the germline V gene (reference sequence), the CDR1 and CDR2 loops are DFQATT and SNEGSKA. V ends up 8 bases short and J 3 bases short, with an unmatched junction base count of 5. The CDR3 runs 13 residues from the cysteine to the phenylalanine. Only the CDR3 DNA is retained, 39 bases long and in frame from the first base. Remarks on this clonotype: What this receptor recognizes is not known. A read error is possible here, since a much larger clone lies one base away.

The rearrangement combines TRBV20-1 with TRBJ2-3, and TRBD2 matches 10 of the central bases. The source of this sequence is a man aged 55-75 years in good health. Sequencing input: blood. The DNA reads TGCAGTACTGATAGCGGGGGGACAGATACGCAGTATTTT. This encodes CSTDSGGTDTQYF.